What follows are 29 T cell receptor beta chains derived from one specimen sequenced in a study of blood T cell repertoires in COVID-19. Assay: immunoSEQ multiplex PCR; the TCRdb copy retains only in-frame clones and omits some. The sample lists 200,000 or so clones, around 87% occurring once. Material: PBMCs or T cells enriched from blood (not recorded which). The receptor source for this set is a woman between 18 and 29 years old in a cohort exposed to, infected with or recovered from COVID-19 (not recorded which).

This sequence joins TRBV5-8 and TRBJ1-5, with D possibly being TRBD1 (5 bases). The CDR3 is made up of 12 amino acids. In germline, CDR1 is SGHTS, CDR2 YDEGEE. Trimming stripped 3 bases from V and 6 bases from J, with 7 bases between. Here the CDR3 DNA reads TGTGCCAGCAGCTCCAGGGTTCAGCCCCAGCATTTT. Amino acid sequence: CASSSRVQPQHF.

The chain couples TRBV11-2 to TRBJ1-2; TRBD1 matches 7 bases. The V gene's germline CDR1 is SGHAT and CDR2 FQNNGV. The CDR3 length is 14 residues. Trimming removed 4 bases from V and 2 bases from J; junction bases left unmatched: 4. The CDR3 bases are TGTGCCAGCAGCTCGACAGGGATGAACTATGGCTACACCTTC. It specifies CASSSTGMNYGYTF.

This chain links TRBV30 with TRBJ2-7; the D gene is possibly TRBD2 (7 bases). V shed 3 bases and J shed 5 bases, with 17 bases lying between them. The CDR3 contains 14 residues. The germline gives CDR1 GTSNPN, CDR2 SVGIG (reference sequence). The CDR3 spells CAWSPWGGGDEQYF. CDR3 DNA: TGTGCCTGGAGCCCCTGGGGGGGCGGGGACGAGCAGTACTTC.

The chain has TRBV12-1 and TRBJ2-1; TRBD2 is the table's D call and was not checked against the DNA. TRBV12-1 is labeled a pseudogene. CDR3 size: 22 residues. CDR3 residues: CASSHGGGDLAGVALGGCGQFF. In DNA, the CDR3 is TGTGCCAGCAGCCACGGGGGGGGAGACCTAGCGGGAGTCGCCCTCGGAGGTTGCGGGCAGTTCTTC.

This chain uses TRBV12-3 or TRBV12-4 with TRBJ1-4; TRBD1 is a possible D gene (6 bases). Deletions cut 3 bases from V and 10 bases from J, with 12 bases between. The CDR3 runs 13 residues. CDR3 DNA sequence: TGTGCCAGCAGTTTGCAGGGGCTCGGAAAACTGTTTTTT. Protein sequence: CASSLQGLGKLFF.

The chain has TRBV5-1 and TRBJ2-3; D is possibly TRBD1 (5 bases). The CDR3 is made up of 14 amino acids. V was trimmed by 2 bases and J by 6 bases, leaving 13 bases between them. CDR1 and CDR2 (germline): SGHRS, YFSETQ. The CDR3 reads CASSFGRVGDTQYF. The CDR3 DNA follows: TGCGCCAGCAGCTTTGGCAGGGTTGGGGATACGCAGTATTTT.

This clone was observed a handful of times. The V gene is TRBV4-1, the J gene TRBJ2-5; D perhaps matches TRBD1 (6 bases). This CDR3 has 15 residues. Germline V gene lookup returns CDR1 MGHRA and CDR2 YSYEKL. Trimming took 1 base from V and 4 from J, leaving 13 bases between them. The CDR3 here is CASSQGQVTPETQYF. The CDR3 nucleotides are TGCGCCAGCAGCCAAGGACAGGTAACCCCAGAGACCCAGTACTTC.

The genes are TRBV18 and TRBJ2-7; tentatively, D is TRBD2 (7 bases). In germline, CDR1 is KGHSH, CDR2 LQKENI. The CDR3 runs 15 residues. Trimming took 5 bases from V and 0 from J, leaving 14 bases between them. CDR3 coding DNA: TGTGCCAGCTCAACAGGGAGGGGGTTCTCCTACGAGCAGTACTTC. It translates to CASSTGRGFSYEQYF.

In its sample, this clone was seen once. The rearrangement joins TRBV7-9 to TRBJ1-1; 7 bases map to TRBD1. Germline V gene sequence: CDR1 SEHNR, CDR2 FQNEAQ (reference sequence). The CDR3 is made up of 15 amino acids. Germline trimming cut 5 bases from V and 5 bases from J; bases unmatched to any gene: 11. The CDR3 DNA sequence: TGTGCCAGCAGCAAAAGACAGGGAAGGTGGACTGAAGCTTTCTTT. Translation: CASSKRQGRWTEAFF. The full variable domain, rest sourced from reference TRBV7-9 and TRBJ1-1, is DTGVSQNPRHKITKRGQNVTFRCDPISEHNRLYWYRQTLGQGPEFLTYFQNEAQLEKSRLLSDRFSAERPKGSFSTLEIQRTEQGDSAMYLCASSKRQGRWTEAFFGQGTRLTVV.

The chain is built from TRBV14 and TRBJ2-5; tentative D call: TRBD1 (6 bases). Trimming pared 1 base from V and 4 bases from J, leaving 22 bases between. CDR1 SGHDN and CDR2 FVKESK come from the germline V gene. The CDR3 consists of 18 residues. The CDR3 DNA is TGTGCCAGCAGCCAAGGTATGAGAAGGACAGCTCGGGGAGAGACCCAGTACTTC. Translation gives CASSQGMRRTARGETQYF.

The CDR3 nucleotides read TGCGCCAGCGCAATAGAGGGCGGCTACACAGATACGCAGTATTTT. It is translated as CASAIEGGYTDTQYF. The gene calls are TRBV5-1 and TRBJ2-3, with D possibly TRBD2 on 5 matching bases. Germline V gives CDR1 SGHRS, CDR2 YFSETQ. Trimming removed 7 bases at V and 2 bases at J, with 17 bases between. CDR3 length equals 15 residues.

This chain joins TRBV5-7 and TRBJ2-7; TRBD1 aligns across 8 bases. TRBV5-7 qualifies as an ORF whose function is uncertain. V shed 4 bases, J shed 8 bases, and the junction held 17 bases outside the gene matches. The CDR3 spans 16 residues. The CDR3 is CASSDARDRTCLKQYF. In DNA, the CDR3 is TGTGCCAGCAGCGACGCGCGGGACAGGACTTGTCTGAAGCAGTACTTC.

The chain couples TRBV24-1 to TRBJ2-7; 9 bases map to TRBD1. There are 15 residues in the CDR3. V lost 4 bases to trimming and J lost 6 bases; unmatched junction nucleotides: 9. In germline, CDR1 is KGHDR, CDR2 SFDVKD. The CDR3 protein is CATSDIGQGSGEQYF. CDR3 bases: TGTGCCACCAGTGACATCGGACAGGGGAGTGGCGAGCAGTACTTC.

This chain uses TRBV28 with TRBJ2-7; TRBD1 agrees at 10 bases. The CDR3 runs 16 residues. The V and J ends lost 1 base and 5 bases, in that order; junction bases with no gene match: 8. CDR1 and CDR2 (germline): MDHEN, SYDVKM. DNA for the CDR3: TGTGCCAGCAGTTTATCGAGGACAGGGGGGAGGGACGAGCAGTACTTC. Protein: CASSLSRTGGRDEQYF.

This rearrangement joins TRBV7-3 to TRBJ2-2; 11 bases fit TRBD2. Germline lookup yields CDR1 SGHTA and CDR2 FQGTGA. V gave up 3 bases and J gave up 4 bases; unmatched junction bases: 7. The CDR3 length is 17 residues. The CDR3 loop reads CASSFMTSGDVTGELFF. In DNA, the CDR3 is TGTGCCAGCAGCTTCATGACTAGCGGGGATGTCACCGGGGAGCTGTTTTTT.

The rearrangement uses TRBV28 and TRBJ2-2; TRBD1 might be the D (6 bases). V dropped 2 bases and J dropped 4 bases, with 14 bases sitting between them. The germline V gene has CDR1 MDHEN and CDR2 SYDVKM. CDR3 length: 16 residues. This CDR3 reads CASSLAEQGGTGELFF. CDR3 DNA sequence: TGTGCCAGCAGTTTAGCGGAACAGGGTGGCACCGGGGAGCTGTTTTTT.

The chain uses TRBV6-5 and TRBJ1-6; weak D call: TRBD1 (6 bases). Germline CDR1 is MNHEY and CDR2 is SVGAGI. V dropped 2 bases and J dropped 0 bases, with 8 bases sitting between them. CDR3 length: 16 residues. CDR3 nucleotides: TGTGCCAGCAGTTACGACAGGAGCTCCTATAATTCACCCCTCCACTTT. Translation gives CASSYDRSSYNSPLHF.

Of note for this clone: The junction departs from the called germline gene at one end, perhaps through a read error. V is TRBV29-1 and J is TRBJ1-2; a possible D gene is TRBD1 (5 bases). From germline, CDR1 is SQVTM and CDR2 ANQGSEA. The CDR3 has 14 residues. CDR3 sequence: CSVEIIQGNDGYTF. The CDR3 nucleotides read TGCAGCGTTGAAATCATCCAGGGTAACGATGGCTACACCTTC.

V and J are TRBV18 and TRBJ1-3, with TRBD1 matching over 9 bases. Germline loops: CDR1 KGHSH, CDR2 LQKENI. J lost 2 bases, V lost 3 bases, and 5 bases had no gene match. This CDR3 spans 16 amino acids. The CDR3 coding sequence is TGTGCCAGCTCACCCCGACAGGGGGATACTGGAAACACCATATATTTT. Translation gives CASSPRQGDTGNTIYF. Together with reference TRBV18 and TRBJ1-3, the CDR3 gives the full variable domain: NAGVMQNPRHLVRRRGQEARLRCSPMKGHSHVYWYRQLPEEGLKFMVYLQKENIIDESGMPKERFSAEFPKEGPSILRIQQVVRGDSAAYFCASSPRQGDTGNTIYFGEGSWLTVV.

The chain has TRBV5-1 and TRBJ1-1, with a weak D call TRBD1 (5 bases). The germline V gene has CDR1 SGHRS and CDR2 YFSETQ. V lost 0 bases and J lost 4, with 16 bases in between. The CDR3 consists of 16 residues. The CDR3 coding sequence is TGCGCCAGCAGCTTGGATTCCCAGGGAAGTATCACTGAAGCTTTCTTT. Translated: CASSLDSQGSITEAFF.

The chain joins TRBV27 to TRBJ1-2; 7 bases align to TRBD1. The CDR3 runs 14 residues. Germline CDR1 is MNHEY and CDR2 is SMNVEV (reference sequence). Trimming removed 3 bases from V and 4 bases from J; junction bases left unmatched: 5. Written as DNA, the CDR3 is TGTGCCAGCAGTTTGACAGGGAACCGCTATGGCTACACCTTC. This encodes CASSLTGNRYGYTF.

The rearrangement links TRBV4-1 to TRBJ1-1, with TRBD1 matching 8 bases. CDR3 length: 16 residues. Trimming took 3 bases from V and 7 from J; bases not matched to a gene: 13. Germline CDR1 MGHRA, CDR2 YSYEKL. This CDR3 is CASSQGVGQGAHEAFF. The CDR3 bases are TGCGCCAGCAGCCAGGGGGTCGGGCAGGGGGCTCATGAAGCTTTCTTT.

The chain recombines TRBV19 with TRBJ2-5, with 9 bases lining up with TRBD1. J lost 3 bases, V lost 4 bases, and 6 bases had no gene match. Germline lookup yields CDR1 LNHDA and CDR2 SQIVND (reference sequence). The CDR3 loop spans 15 amino acids. CDR3 bases: TGTGCCAGTAGTAAAGGACAGGGGAACGAAGAGACCCAGTACTTC. Its translation is CASSKGQGNEETQYF.

The CDR3: CASSRGEDYGYTF. Here the CDR3 DNA reads TGTGCCAGCAGCCGGGGGGAGGACTATGGCTACACCTTC. This chain connects TRBV5-4 to TRBJ1-2; D perhaps matches TRBD1 (5 bases). Germline V gene lookup returns CDR1 SGHNT and CDR2 YYREEE (reference sequence). Trimming took 4 bases from V and 3 from J, leaving 10 bases between them. CDR3 length: 13 amino acids. The full variable domain, its missing parts supplied by reference TRBV5-4 and TRBJ1-2, is ETGVTQSPTHLIKTRGQQVTLRCSSQSGHNTVSWYQQALGQGPQFIFQYYREEENGRGNFPPRFSGLQFPNYSSELNVNALELDDSALYLCASSRGEDYGYTFGSGTRLTVV.

The V call is TRBV3-1 (or the pseudogene TRBV3-2), the J call TRBJ1-5, with 7 bases fitting TRBD1. J was trimmed by 2 bases and V by 3 bases; bases with no gene match: 4. The CDR3 totals 15 residues. CDR1 is LGHDT, CDR2 YNNKEL, per germline (reference sequence). CDR3 sequence (DNA): TGTGCCAGCAGCCAGACAGGGCTCGGCAATCAGCCCCAGCATTTT. Protein sequence: CASSQTGLGNQPQHF.

This clone appeared a few times. The sample carries other DNA sequences with the same CDR3. CDR3 loop: CASSYPDSNYGYTF. The CDR3 nucleotides are TGTGCCAGCAGTTACCCGGACAGTAACTATGGCTACACCTTC. The V and J genes are TRBV6-5 and TRBJ1-2, with a possible D match to TRBD1 (6 bases). CDR3 size: 14 residues. V was clipped by 2 bases and J by 1 base, with 8 bases between them. From germline, CDR1 is MNHEY and CDR2 SVGAGI.

The chain is built from TRBV18 and TRBJ1-5, with 7 bases identical to TRBD1. This CDR3 region has 13 residues. V trimming: 4 bases; J trimming: 5 bases; junction bases outside the gene matches: 2. Germline V gene lookup returns CDR1 KGHSH and CDR2 LQKENI. The CDR3 DNA reads as TGTGCCAGCTCACTGGGGACAGATCAGCCCCAGCATTTT. The encoded protein is CASSLGTDQPQHF.

The chain links TRBV7-8 to TRBJ1-2, with a possible D match to TRBD1 (6 bases). This CDR3 spans 14 amino acids. Deletions cut 1 base from V and 4 bases from J, with 10 bases between. CDR1 is SGHVS, CDR2 FQNEAQ, per germline. CDR3 protein: CASSLVQGGYGYTF. DNA of the CDR3: TGTGCCAGCAGCTTAGTACAGGGTGGCTATGGCTACACCTTC.

The chain uses TRBV18 and TRBJ2-1; D not certain. The V gene lost 5 bases and the J gene lost 0 bases, with 11 bases spanning the gap. CDR3 length: 15 amino acids. Germline V CDR1 and CDR2: KGHSH, LQKENI. The CDR3 DNA is TGTGCCAGCTCAAACACAGTCAGCTCCTACAATGAGCAGTTCTTC. This gives the protein CASSNTVSSYNEQFF.